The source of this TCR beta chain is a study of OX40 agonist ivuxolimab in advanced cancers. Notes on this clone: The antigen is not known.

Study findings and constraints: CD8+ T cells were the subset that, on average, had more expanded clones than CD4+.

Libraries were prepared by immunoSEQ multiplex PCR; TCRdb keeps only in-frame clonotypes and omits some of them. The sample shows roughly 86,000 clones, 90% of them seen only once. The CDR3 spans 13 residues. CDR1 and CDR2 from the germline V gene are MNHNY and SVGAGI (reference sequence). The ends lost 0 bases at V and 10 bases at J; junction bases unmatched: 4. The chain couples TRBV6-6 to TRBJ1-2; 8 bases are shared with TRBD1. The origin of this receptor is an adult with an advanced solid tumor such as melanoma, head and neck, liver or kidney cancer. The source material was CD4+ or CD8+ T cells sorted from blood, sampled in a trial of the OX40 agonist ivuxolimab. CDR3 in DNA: TGTGCCAGCAGTTACTCGGGGACAGGCCCCTACACCTTC. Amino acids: CASSYSGTGPYTF.